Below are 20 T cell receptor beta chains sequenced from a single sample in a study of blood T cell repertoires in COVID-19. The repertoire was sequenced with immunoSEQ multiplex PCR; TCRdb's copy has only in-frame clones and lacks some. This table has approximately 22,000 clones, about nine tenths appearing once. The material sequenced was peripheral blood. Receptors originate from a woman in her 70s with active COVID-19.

CDR3 DNA sequence: TGTGCCAGCAGCCAATTAGTCATGAACACTGAAGCTTTCTTT. It translates to CASSQLVMNTEAFF. The chain has TRBV3-1 (or the pseudogene TRBV3-2) and TRBJ1-1, with D hard to call. CDR3 size: 14 residues. CDR1 and CDR2 from the germline V gene are LGHDT and YNNKEL (reference sequence). V was clipped by 2 bases and J by 0 bases, with 7 bases between them.

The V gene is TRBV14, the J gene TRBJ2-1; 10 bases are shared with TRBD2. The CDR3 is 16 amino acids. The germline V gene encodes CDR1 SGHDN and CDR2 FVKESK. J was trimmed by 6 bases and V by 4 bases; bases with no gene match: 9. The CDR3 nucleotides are TGTGCCAGCAGCCGACAACTAGCGGGAACAGTCAATGAGCAGTTCTTC. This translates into CASSRQLAGTVNEQFF.

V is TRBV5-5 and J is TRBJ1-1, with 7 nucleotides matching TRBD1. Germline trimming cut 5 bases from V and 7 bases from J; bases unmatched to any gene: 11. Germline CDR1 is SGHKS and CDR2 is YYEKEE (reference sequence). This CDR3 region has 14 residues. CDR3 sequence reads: CASRSPGTVSEAFF. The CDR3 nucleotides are TGTGCCAGCAGGTCCCCCGGGACAGTAAGTGAAGCTTTCTTT.

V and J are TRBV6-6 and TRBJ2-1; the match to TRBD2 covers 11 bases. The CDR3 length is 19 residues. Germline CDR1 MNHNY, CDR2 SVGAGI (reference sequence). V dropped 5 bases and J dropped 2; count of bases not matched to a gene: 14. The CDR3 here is CASSPTSRLAGRPYNEQFF. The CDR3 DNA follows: TGTGCCAGCAGTCCGACTAGCAGACTAGCGGGAAGACCCTACAATGAGCAGTTCTTC.

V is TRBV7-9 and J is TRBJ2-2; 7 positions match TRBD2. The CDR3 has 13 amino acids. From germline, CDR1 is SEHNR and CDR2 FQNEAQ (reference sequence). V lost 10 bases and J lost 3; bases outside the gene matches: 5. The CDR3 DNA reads TGTGCCACTGCGGGAGACCACACCGGGGAGCTGTTTTTT. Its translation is CATAGDHTGELFF.

The CDR3 DNA is TGTGCCAGCAGTGACCCGTCTGCAACTAATGAAAAACTGTTTTTT. This translates into CASSDPSATNEKLFF. The rearrangement joins TRBV2 to TRBJ1-4; D unresolved. CDR3 length: 15 residues. The germline gives CDR1 SNHLY, CDR2 FYNNEI. The V end lost 3 bases, the J end lost 0 bases, and 8 bases lay between the germline ends.

In DNA form, the CDR3 reads TGTGCCAGCACCGCGGGTCAGCCCCAGCATTTT. Its protein is CASTAGQPQHF. The J gene is TRBJ1-5, the V gene TRBV28; D is ambiguous. The V gene's germline CDR1 is MDHEN and CDR2 SYDVKM. V dropped 7 bases and J dropped 6 bases, with 7 bases sitting between them. The CDR3 runs 11 residues.

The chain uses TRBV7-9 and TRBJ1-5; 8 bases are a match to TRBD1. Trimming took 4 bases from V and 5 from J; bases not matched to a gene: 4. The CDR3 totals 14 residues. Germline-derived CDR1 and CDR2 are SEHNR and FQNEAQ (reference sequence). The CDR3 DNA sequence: TGTGCCAGCAGCTCGGGACAGGTCTATCAGCCCCAGCATTTT. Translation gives CASSSGQVYQPQHF.

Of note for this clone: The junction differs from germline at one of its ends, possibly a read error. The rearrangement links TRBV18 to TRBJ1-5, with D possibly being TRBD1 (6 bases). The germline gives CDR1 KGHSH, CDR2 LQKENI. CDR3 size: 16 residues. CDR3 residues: CASSPSGAGGNQPQHF. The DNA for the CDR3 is TGTGCCAGCTCGCCCTCGGGAGCGGGGGGCAACCAGCCCCAGCATTTT.

The CDR3 nucleotides read TGTGCCAGCTCAGAAGGACCAGGGTCAGATACGCAGTATTTT. Its translation: CASSEGPGSDTQYF. The chain joins TRBV5-6 to TRBJ2-3; TRBD1 might be the D (5 bases). The CDR3 covers 14 residues. Germline CDR1 SGHDT, CDR2 YYEEEE. The V gene lost 7 bases and the J gene lost 4 bases, with 16 bases spanning the gap. Using reference TRBV5-6 and TRBJ2-3 for the parts outside the CDR3, the full variable domain is DAGVTQSPTHLIKTRGQQVTLRCSPKSGHDTVSWYQQALGQGPQFIFQYYEEEERQRGNFPDRFSGHQFPNYSSELNVNALLLGDSALYLCASSEGPGSDTQYFGPGTRLTVL.

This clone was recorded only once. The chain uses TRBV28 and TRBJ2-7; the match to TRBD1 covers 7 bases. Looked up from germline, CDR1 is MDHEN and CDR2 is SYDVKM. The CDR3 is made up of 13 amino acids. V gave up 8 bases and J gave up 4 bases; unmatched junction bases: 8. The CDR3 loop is CASGRDSRYEQYF. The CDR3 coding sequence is TGTGCCAGCGGTCGGGACAGTCGGTACGAGCAGTACTTC.

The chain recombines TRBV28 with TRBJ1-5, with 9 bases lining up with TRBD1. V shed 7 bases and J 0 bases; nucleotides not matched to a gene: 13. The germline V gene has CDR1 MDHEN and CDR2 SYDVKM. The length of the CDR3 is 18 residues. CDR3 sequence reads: CASISSVGQGYSNQPQHF. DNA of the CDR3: TGTGCCAGCATCTCTTCTGTGGGACAGGGCTATAGCAATCAGCCCCAGCATTTT.

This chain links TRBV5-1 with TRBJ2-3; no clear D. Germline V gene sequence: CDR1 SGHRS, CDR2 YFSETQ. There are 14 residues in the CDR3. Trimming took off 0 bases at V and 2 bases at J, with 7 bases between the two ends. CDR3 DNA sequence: TGCGCCAGCAGCTTGGCACAGTTCACAGATACGCAGTATTTT. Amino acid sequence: CASSLAQFTDTQYF.

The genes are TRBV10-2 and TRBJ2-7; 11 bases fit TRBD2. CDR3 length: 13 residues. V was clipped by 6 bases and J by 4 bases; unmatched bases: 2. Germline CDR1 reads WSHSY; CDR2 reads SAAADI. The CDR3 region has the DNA TGCGCCAGCAGGGGGACTAGCGGATACGAGCAGTACTTC. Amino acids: CASRGTSGYEQYF.

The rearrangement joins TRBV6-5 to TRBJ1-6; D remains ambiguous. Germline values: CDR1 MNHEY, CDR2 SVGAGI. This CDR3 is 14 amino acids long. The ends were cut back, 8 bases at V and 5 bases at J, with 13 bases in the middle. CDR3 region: CASSAGSNNSPLHF. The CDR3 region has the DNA TGTGCCAGCTCTGCCGGGTCGAATAATTCACCCCTCCACTTT.

In DNA form, the CDR3 reads TGTGCCAGCAGCCAAGGCGGCACTAGCAATCAGCCCCAGCATTTT. It specifies CASSQGGTSNQPQHF. The chain is built from TRBV27 and TRBJ1-5; D gene ambiguous. V was clipped by 6 bases and J by 0 bases, with 12 bases between them. This CDR3 comprises 15 residues. Germline-derived CDR1 and CDR2 are MNHEY and SMNVEV (reference sequence).

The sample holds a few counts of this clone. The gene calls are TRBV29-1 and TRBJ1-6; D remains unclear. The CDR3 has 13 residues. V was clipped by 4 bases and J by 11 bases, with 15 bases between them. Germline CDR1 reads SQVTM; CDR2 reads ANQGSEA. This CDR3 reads CSVAQALDAPLHF. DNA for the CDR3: TGCAGCGTTGCGCAGGCCTTAGATGCACCCCTCCACTTT.

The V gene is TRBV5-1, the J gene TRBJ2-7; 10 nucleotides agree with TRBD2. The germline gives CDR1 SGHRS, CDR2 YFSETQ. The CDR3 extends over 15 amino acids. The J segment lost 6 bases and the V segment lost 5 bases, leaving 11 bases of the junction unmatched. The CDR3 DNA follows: TGCGCCAGCAGAGTTGGGGCTAGCGGGAGTGGCGAGCAGTACTTC. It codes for CASRVGASGSGEQYF.

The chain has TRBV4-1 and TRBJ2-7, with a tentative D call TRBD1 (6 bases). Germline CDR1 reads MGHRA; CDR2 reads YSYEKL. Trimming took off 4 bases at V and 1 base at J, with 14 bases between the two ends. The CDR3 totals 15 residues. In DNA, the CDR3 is TGCGCCAGCAGCCTGGATGAGGGGGATTCCTACGAGCAGTACTTC. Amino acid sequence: CASSLDEGDSYEQYF.

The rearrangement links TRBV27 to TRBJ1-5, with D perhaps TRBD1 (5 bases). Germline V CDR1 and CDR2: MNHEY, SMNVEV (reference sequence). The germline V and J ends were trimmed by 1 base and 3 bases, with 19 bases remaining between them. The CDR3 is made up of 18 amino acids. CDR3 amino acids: CASSLFWIEGRANQPQHF. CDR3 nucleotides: TGTGCCAGCAGTTTATTTTGGATCGAGGGGAGGGCCAATCAGCCCCAGCATTTT.